Here is one T cell receptor beta chain with its context. What it binds is unknown. This sample is drawn from a study of T cell responses to AZD1222 COVID-19 vaccine. Across the study: Researchers grouped second doses given at about 4 or about 12 weeks into one pool.

The study, taken as a whole, reports: When two AZD1222 doses had been given, Spike-specific TCR breadth and depth rose. Vaccine-associated CD4 TCRs ranged over spike, dominating at 160-218 and 743-854.

The germline V and J ends were trimmed by 5 bases and 1 base, with 17 bases remaining between them. Germline lookup yields CDR1 LNHDA and CDR2 SQIVND (reference sequence). The CDR3 totals 16 residues. The table came from immunoSEQ multiplex PCR; TCRdb's copy has only in-frame clones and leaves some out. This sample has roughly 150,000 clones; 91% occur once, and the top ten carry about 1.3%. The chain combines TRBV19 with TRBJ1-1; a possible D gene is TRBD1 (5 bases). Material: peripheral blood, obtained on day 0 of AZD1222 vaccination. The sequence was collected from an adult in good health. CDR3 DNA sequence: TGTGCCAGTAGTGAGGGGTTGGAACGGAGGAACACTGAAGCTTTCTTT. Translated, it gives CASSEGLERRNTEAFF. The variable domain in full, with the rest retrieved from reference TRBV19 and TRBJ1-1, is DGGITQSPKYLFRKEGQNVTLSCEQNLNHDAMYWYRQDPGQGLRLIYYSQIVNDFQKGDIAEGYSVSREKKESFPLTVTSAQKNPTAFYLCASSEGLERRNTEAFFGQGTRLTVV.